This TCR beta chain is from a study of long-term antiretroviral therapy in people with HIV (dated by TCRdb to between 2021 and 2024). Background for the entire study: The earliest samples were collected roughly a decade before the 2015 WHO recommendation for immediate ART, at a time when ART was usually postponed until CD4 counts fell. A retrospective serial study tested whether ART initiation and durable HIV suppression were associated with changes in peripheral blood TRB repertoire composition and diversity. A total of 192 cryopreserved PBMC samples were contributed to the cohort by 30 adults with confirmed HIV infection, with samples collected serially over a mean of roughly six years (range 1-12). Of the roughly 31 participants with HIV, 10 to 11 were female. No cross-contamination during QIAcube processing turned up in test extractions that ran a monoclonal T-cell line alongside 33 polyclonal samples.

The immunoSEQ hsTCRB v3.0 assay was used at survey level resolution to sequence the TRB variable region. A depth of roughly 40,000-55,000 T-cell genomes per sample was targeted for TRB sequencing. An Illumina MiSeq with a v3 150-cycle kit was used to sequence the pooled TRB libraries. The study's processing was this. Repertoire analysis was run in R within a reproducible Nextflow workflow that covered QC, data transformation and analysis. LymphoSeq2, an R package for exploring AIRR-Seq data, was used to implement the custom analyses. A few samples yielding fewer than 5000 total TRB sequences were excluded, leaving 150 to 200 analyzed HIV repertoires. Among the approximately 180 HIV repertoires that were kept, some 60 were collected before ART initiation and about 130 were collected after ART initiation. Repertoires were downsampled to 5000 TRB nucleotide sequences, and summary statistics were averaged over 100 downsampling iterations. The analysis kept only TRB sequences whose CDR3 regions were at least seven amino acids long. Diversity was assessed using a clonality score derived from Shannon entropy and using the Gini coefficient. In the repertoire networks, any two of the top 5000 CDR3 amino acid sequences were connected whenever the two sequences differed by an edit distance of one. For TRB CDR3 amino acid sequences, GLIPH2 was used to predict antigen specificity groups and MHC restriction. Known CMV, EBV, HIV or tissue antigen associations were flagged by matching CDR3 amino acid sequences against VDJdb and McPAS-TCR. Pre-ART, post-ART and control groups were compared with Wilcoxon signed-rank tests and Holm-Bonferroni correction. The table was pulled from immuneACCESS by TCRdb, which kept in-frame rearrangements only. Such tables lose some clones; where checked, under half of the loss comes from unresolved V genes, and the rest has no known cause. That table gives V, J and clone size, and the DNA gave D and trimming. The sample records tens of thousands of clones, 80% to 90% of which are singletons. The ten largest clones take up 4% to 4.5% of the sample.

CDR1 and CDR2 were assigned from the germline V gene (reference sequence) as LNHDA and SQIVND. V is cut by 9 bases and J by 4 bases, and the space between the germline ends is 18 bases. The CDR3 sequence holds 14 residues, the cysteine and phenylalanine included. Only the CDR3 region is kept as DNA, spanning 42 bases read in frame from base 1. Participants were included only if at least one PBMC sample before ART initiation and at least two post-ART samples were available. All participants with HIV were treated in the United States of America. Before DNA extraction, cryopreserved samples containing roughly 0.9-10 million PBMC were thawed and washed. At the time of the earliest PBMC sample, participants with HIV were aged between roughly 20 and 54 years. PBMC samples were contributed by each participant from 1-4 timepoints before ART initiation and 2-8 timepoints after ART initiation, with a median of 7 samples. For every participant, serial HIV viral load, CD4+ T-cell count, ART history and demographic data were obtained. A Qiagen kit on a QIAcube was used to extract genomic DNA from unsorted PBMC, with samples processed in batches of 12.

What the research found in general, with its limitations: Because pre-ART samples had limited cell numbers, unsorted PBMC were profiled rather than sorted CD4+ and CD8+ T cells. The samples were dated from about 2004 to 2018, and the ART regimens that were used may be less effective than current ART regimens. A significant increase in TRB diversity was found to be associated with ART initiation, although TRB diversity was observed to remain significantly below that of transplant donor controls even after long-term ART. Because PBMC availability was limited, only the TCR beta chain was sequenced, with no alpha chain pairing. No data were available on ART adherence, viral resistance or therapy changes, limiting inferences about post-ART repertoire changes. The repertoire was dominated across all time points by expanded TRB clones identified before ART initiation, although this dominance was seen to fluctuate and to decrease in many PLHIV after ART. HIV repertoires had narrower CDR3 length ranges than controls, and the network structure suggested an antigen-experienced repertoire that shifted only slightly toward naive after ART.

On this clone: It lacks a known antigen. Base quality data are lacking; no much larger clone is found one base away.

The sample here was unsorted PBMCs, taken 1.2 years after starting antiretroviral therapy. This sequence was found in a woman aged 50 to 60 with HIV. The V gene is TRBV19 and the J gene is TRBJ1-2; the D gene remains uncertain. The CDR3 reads CASGRADLLYGYTF. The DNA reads TGTGCCAGCGGGAGGGCAGACCTCCTCTATGGCTACACCTTC.